A single sample is the source of the 6 T cell receptor beta chains below, sequenced in a study of blood T cells in healthy people across ages. A second 7 to 11 cycle PCR used barcoded and J-beta primers. MiXCR, run by TCRdb on the 5' RACE reads, gives a single entry per CDR3 protein. The sample includes about 1.6 million distinct CDR3 sequences, 30% to 35% of them seen just once. The sample comprised blood. The receptor set was obtained from a woman aged 25 to 39 in good health.

The rearrangement links TRBV6-1 to TRBJ2-7; no reliable D call. Trimming pared 8 bases from V and 3 bases from J, leaving 17 bases between. Looked up from germline, CDR1 is MNHNS and CDR2 is SASEGT. The CDR3 totals 14 residues. The CDR3 protein is CASGFLDSDYEQYF. CDR3 bases: TGTGCCAGCGGTTTCTTAGACTCCGACTACGAGCAGTACTTC.

The chain employs TRBV27 and TRBJ2-5; D ambiguous. The J call may be incorrect, as the DNA end agrees better with TRBJ2-7. Per the germline V gene, CDR1 is MNHEY and CDR2 is SMNVEV (reference sequence). This CDR3 contains 13 residues. The CDR3 region is CASSPSSLPEQYF. The CDR3 nucleotides read TGTGCCAGCAGTCCATCCTCCCTCCCCGAGCAGTACTTC.

CDR3: CTSRQDAPYQETQYF. The CDR3 DNA follows: TGCACCAGCAGACAGGACGCGCCGTACCAAGAGACCCAGTACTTC. The chain is built from TRBV1 and TRBJ2-5; no DNA check was done on the table's D call, TRBD1. TRBV1 is designated a pseudogene. The CDR3 has 15 amino acids.

This clonotype appeared a few times. The V gene is TRBV9, the J gene TRBJ2-5; 9 bases align to TRBD1. V shed 3 bases, J shed 2 bases, and the junction held 2 bases outside the gene matches. The V gene's germline CDR1 is SGDLS and CDR2 YYNGEE. The CDR3 totals 14 residues. The CDR3: CASSGTGVQETQYF. CDR3 coding DNA: TGTGCCAGCAGCGGGACAGGGGTTCAAGAGACCCAGTACTTC.

The gene calls are TRBV5-1 and TRBJ2-4; 9 bases match TRBD2. The V segment lost 0 bases and the J segment 0 bases; nucleotides outside the gene matches: 19. This CDR3 is built from 22 residues. Germline V gives CDR1 SGHRS, CDR2 YFSETQ. CDR3 protein: CASSLGGAAGGNLQIAKNIQYF. The DNA for the CDR3 is TGCGCCAGCAGCTTGGGCGGAGCGGCGGGAGGGAATCTGCAAATAGCCAAAAACATTCAGTACTTC.

This rearrangement joins TRBV20-1 to TRBJ2-7; D uncertain. The CDR3 has 15 amino acids. The germline V and J ends were trimmed by 0 bases and 0 bases, with 12 bases remaining between them. Germline V lookup: CDR1 DFQATT, CDR2 SNEGSKA (reference sequence). CDR3 in amino acids: CSARDLTISSYEQYF. The CDR3, as DNA: TGCAGTGCTAGAGATCTAACGATAAGCTCCTACGAGCAGTACTTC.